Presented here are 10 T cell receptor beta chains from one specimen sequenced in a study of Ad26.COV2.S vaccination and SARS-CoV-2 variants. TCRdb keeps only in-frame clones here, not all; method: immunoSEQ multiplex PCR. The repertoire holds over 6,000 clones, with 80% to 85% as singletons. The specimen was peripheral blood, collected after recovery from COVID-19. The receptors originated from a human donor who had recovered from COVID-19.

V is TRBV6-6 and J is TRBJ1-6; D is unclear. Germline V CDR1 and CDR2: MNHNY, SVGAGI (reference sequence). The CDR3 consists of 15 residues. Trimming stripped 5 bases from V and 9 bases from J, with 17 bases between. In DNA form, the CDR3 reads TGTGCCAGCAGTGCAGAGACGGGGTTTTCTTCACCCCTCCACTTT. Protein sequence: CASSAETGFSSPLHF.

The gene calls are TRBV3-1 (or the pseudogene TRBV3-2) and TRBJ2-1; 13 nucleotides agree with TRBD2. The ends lost 10 bases at V and 6 bases at J; junction bases unmatched: 24. Germline V CDR1 and CDR2: LGHDT, YNNKEL (reference sequence). CDR3 size: 20 residues. The CDR3 DNA sequence: TGTGCCAAGCGACTAGCGGGAGGTACCGACGGGGCCCCCAACTGCAATGAGCAGTTCTTC. This translates into CAKRLAGGTDGAPNCNEQFF.

The V call is TRBV6-2 or TRBV6-3, the J call TRBJ2-3; no firm D call. CDR3 length equals 13 residues. Trimming removed 3 bases at V and 6 bases at J, with 10 bases between. The germline V gene has CDR1 MNHEY and CDR2 SVGEGT. CDR3 nucleotide sequence: TGTGCCAGCAGTTATCCTGCAAGTGATACGCAGTATTTT. Protein sequence: CASSYPASDTQYF.

This clone has just a few counts. This rearrangement joins TRBV7-9 to TRBJ2-7, with TRBD1 matching over 12 bases. Germline V gene sequence: CDR1 SEHNR, CDR2 FQNEAQ (reference sequence). The CDR3 runs 15 residues. Unmatched junction bases numbered 5, after V lost 3 bases and J lost 5 bases. CDR3 DNA sequence: TGTGCCAGCAGCTTTCCGGGACAGGGGGCAAACGAGCAGTACTTC. It is translated as CASSFPGQGANEQYF.

This clone appeared once. The chain is built from TRBV9 and TRBJ1-2; D gene uncertain. The CDR3 totals 11 residues. The germline CDR1 and CDR2 sequences are SGDLS and YYNGEE. The CDR3 is CVRGCHYGYTF. The CDR3, as DNA: TGTGTCCGAGGTTGTCACTATGGCTACACCTTC. Combining the CDR3 with reference TRBV9 and TRBJ1-2 gives the whole variable domain DSGVTQTPKHLITATGQRVTLRCSPRSGDLSVYWYQQSLDQGLQFLIQYYNGEERAKGNILERFSAQQFPDLHSELNLSSLELGDSALYFCVRGCHYGYTFGSGTRLTVV.

For this clone: The junction does not match germline at one end; this may be a read error. The chain has TRBV4-3 and TRBJ1-6; TRBD1 agrees at 7 bases. The CDR3 length is 15 residues. The V gene's germline CDR1 is LGHNA and CDR2 YSLEER. The CDR3 here is CASSKDRDSNSPLHF. For the CDR3, the DNA is TGCGCCAGCAGCAAAGACCGGGACAGTAATTCACCCCTCCACTTT.

The V call is TRBV6-1, the J call TRBJ2-2; D perhaps matches TRBD1 (5 bases). This CDR3 spans 15 amino acids. V lost 2 bases, J lost 5 bases, and 12 bases lay in between. From germline, CDR1 is MNHNS and CDR2 SASEGT. In DNA form, the CDR3 reads TGTGCCAGCAGTGAAAGGAAGGGGTGGACCGGGGAGCTGTTTTTT. Its protein product is CASSERKGWTGELFF.

The CDR3: CASSYYTEAFF. DNA for the CDR3: TGTGCCAGCAGTTACTACACTGAAGCTTTCTTT. J is TRBJ1-1 and V is TRBV6-5; D is ambiguous. The V end lost 1 base, the J end lost 3 bases, and 0 bases lay between the germline ends. The germline V gene encodes CDR1 MNHEY and CDR2 SVGAGI. The CDR3 has 11 amino acids.

This chain links TRBV27 with TRBJ1-5; 8 bases map to TRBD1. CDR1 and CDR2 (germline): MNHEY, SMNVEV (reference sequence). With V trimmed by 5 bases and J by 4 bases, 7 bases remained unmatched. The CDR3 runs 15 residues. CDR3 region: CASSRVTGVNQPQHF. CDR3 nucleotide sequence: TGTGCCAGCAGTAGGGTGACAGGGGTGAATCAGCCCCAGCATTTT.

This clone occurred once. The chain joins TRBV9 to TRBJ1-2; D call uncertain. Trimming cost V 6 bases and J 8 bases, with 23 bases left between them. The CDR3 sequence is 15 residues long. Germline assignment: CDR1 SGDLS and CDR2 YYNGEE. The DNA of the CDR3 is TGTGCCAGCACCAGTTCGGCAAAACCGGTAAGCGGCTACACCTTC. This codes for CASTSSAKPVSGYTF.